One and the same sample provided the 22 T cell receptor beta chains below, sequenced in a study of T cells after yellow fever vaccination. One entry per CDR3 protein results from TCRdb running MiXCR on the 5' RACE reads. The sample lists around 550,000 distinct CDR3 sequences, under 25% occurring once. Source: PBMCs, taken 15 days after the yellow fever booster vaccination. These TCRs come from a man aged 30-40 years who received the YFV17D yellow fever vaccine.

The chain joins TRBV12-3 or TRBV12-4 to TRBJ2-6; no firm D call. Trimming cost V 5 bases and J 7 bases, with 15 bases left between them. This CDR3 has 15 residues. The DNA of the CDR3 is TGTGCCAGCAGTCAGCGATGGATTGAAGCCAACGTCCTGACTTTC. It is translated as CASSQRWIEANVLTF.

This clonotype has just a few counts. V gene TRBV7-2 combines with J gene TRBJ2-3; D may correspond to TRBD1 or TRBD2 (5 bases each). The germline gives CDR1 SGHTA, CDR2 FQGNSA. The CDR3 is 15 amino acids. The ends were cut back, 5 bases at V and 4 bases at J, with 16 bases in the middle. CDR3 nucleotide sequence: TGTGCCAGCAGCCCCGTCGGGGCTCGGTCAGATACGCAGTATTTT. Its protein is CASSPVGARSDTQYF.

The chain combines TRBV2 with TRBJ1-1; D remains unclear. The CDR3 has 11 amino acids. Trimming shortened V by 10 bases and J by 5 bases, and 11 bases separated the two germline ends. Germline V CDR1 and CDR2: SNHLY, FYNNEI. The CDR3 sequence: CATRDSTEAFF. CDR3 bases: TGTGCCACCAGAGATTCGACTGAAGCTTTCTTT.

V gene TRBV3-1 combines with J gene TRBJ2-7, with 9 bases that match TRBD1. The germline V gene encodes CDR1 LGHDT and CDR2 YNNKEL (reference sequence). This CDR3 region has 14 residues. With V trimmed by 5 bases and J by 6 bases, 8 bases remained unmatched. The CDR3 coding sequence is TGTGCCAGCAGCTCCCGGGACAGGGTCCCCGAGCAGTACTTC. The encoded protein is CASSSRDRVPEQYF.

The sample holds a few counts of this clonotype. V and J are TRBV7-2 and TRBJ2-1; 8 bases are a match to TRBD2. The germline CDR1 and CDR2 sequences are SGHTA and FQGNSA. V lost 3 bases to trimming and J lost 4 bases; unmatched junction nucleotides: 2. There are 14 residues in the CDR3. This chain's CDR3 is CASSLERGYNEQFF. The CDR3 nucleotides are TGTGCCAGCAGCTTGGAGCGGGGGTACAATGAGCAGTTCTTC. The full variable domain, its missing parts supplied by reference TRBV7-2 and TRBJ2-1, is GAGVSQSPSNKVTEKGKDVELRCDPISGHTALYWYRQSLGQGLEFLIYFQGNSAPDKSGLPSDRFSAERTGGSVSTLTIQRTQQEDSAVYLCASSLERGYNEQFFGPGTRLTVL.

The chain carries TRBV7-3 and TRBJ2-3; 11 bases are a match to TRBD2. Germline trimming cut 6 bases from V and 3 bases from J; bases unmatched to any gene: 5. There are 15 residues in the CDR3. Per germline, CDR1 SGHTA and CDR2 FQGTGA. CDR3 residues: CASREGLAETDTQYF. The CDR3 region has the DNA TGTGCCAGCAGAGAGGGACTAGCGGAGACAGATACGCAGTATTTT. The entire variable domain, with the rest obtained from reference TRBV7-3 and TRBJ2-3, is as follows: GAGVSQTPSNKVTEKGKYVELRCDPISGHTALYWYRQSLGQGPEFLIYFQGTGAADDSGLPNDRFFAVRPEGSVSTLKIQRTERGDSAVYLCASREGLAETDTQYFGPGTRLTVL.

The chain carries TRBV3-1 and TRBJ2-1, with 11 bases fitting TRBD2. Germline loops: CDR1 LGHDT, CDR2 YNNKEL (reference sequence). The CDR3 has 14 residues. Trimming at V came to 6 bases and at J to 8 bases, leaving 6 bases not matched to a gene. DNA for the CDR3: TGTGCCAGCAGTCACGGACTAGCGGGCGATGAGCAGTTCTTC. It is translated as CASSHGLAGDEQFF.

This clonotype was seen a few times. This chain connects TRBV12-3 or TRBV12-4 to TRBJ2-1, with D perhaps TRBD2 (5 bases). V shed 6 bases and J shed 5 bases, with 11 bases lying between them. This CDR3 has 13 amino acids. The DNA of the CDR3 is TGTGCCAGCAGGGCGTGGGGAGACAATGAGCAGTTCTTC. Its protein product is CASRAWGDNEQFF.

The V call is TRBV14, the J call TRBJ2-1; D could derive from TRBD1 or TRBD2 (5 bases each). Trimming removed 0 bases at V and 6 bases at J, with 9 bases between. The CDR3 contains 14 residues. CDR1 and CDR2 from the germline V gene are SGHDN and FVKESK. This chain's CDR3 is CASSQDARGNEQFF. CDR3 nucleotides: TGTGCCAGCAGCCAAGATGCGAGGGGCAATGAGCAGTTCTTC.

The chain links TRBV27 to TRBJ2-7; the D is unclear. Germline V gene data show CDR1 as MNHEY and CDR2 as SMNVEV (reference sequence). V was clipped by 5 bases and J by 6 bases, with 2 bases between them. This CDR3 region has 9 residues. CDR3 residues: CASSTEQYF. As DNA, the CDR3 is TGTGCCAGCAGTACCGAGCAGTACTTC.

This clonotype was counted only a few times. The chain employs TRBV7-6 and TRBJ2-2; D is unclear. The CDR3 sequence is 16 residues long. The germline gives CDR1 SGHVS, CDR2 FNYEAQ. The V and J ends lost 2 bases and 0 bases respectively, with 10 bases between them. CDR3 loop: CASSLMSDTNTGELFF. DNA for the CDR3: TGTGCCAGCAGCTTAATGTCCGATACGAACACCGGGGAGCTGTTTTTT. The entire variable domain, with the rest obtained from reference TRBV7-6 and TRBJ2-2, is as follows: GAGVSQSPRYKVTKRGQDVALRCDPISGHVSLYWYRQALGQGPEFLTYFNYEAQQDKSGLPNDRFSAERPEGSISTLTIQRTEQRDSAMYRCASSLMSDTNTGELFFGEGSRLTVL.

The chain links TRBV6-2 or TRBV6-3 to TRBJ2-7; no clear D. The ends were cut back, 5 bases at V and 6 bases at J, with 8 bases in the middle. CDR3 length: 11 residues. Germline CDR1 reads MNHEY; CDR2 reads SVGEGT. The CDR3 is CASSNTREQYF. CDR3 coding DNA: TGTGCCAGCAGTAATACACGCGAGCAGTACTTC.

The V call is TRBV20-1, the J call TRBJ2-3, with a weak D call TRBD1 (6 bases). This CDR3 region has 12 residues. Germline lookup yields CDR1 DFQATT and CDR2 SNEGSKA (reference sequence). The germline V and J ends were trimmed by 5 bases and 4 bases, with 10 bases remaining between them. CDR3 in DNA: TGCAGTGCTCAGGGGCGCGCAGATACGCAGTATTTT. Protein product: CSAQGRADTQYF.

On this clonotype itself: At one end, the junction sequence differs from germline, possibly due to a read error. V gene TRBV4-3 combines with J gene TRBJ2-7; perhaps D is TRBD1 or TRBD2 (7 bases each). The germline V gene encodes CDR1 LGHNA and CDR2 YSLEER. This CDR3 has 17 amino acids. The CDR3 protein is CASSQDFGQGGTYEQHF. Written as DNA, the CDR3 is TGCGCCAGCAGCCAAGATTTTGGGCAGGGGGGGACCTACGAGCAGCACTTC.

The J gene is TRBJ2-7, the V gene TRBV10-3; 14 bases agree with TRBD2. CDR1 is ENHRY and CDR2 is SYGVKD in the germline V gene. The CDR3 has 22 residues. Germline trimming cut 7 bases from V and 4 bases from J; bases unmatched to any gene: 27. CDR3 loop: CAIISKGAHGTSGSLPRYEQYF. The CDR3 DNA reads TGTGCCATCATATCAAAGGGGGCGCATGGGACTAGCGGGAGTCTCCCGAGGTACGAGCAGTACTTC.

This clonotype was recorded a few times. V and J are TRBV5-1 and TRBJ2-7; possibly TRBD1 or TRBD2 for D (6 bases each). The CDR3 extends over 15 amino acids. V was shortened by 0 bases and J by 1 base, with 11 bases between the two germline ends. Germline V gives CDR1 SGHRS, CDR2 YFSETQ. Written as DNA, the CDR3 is TGCGCCAGCAGCTTGGCGGGGGCAGGGTCCTACGAGCAGTACTTC. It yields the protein CASSLAGAGSYEQYF.

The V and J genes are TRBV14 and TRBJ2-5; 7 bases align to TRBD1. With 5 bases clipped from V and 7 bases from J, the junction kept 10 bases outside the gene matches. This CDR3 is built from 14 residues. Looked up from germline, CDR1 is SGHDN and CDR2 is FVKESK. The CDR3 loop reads CASSDRALPGTQYF. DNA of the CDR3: TGTGCCAGCAGCGACAGGGCCCTCCCGGGGACCCAGTACTTC. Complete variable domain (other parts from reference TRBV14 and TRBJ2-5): EAGVTQFPSHSVIEKGQTVTLRCDPISGHDNLYWYRRVMGKEIKFLLHFVKESKQDESGMPNNRFLAERTGGTYSTLKVQPAELEDSGVYFCASSDRALPGTQYFGPGTRLLVL.

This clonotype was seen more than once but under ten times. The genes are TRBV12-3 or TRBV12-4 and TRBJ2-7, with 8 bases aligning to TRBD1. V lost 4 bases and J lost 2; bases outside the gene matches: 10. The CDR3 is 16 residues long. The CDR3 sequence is CASSSLGTGRPYEQYF. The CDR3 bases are TGTGCCAGCAGTTCCCTCGGGACAGGCCGCCCCTACGAGCAGTACTTC.

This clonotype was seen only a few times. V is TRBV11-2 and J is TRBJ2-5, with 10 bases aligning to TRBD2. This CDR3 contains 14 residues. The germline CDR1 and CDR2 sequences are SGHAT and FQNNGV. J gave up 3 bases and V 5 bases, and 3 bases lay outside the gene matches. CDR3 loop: CASSGTSAEETQYF. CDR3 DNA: TGTGCCAGCAGCGGGACTAGCGCCGAAGAGACCCAGTACTTC.

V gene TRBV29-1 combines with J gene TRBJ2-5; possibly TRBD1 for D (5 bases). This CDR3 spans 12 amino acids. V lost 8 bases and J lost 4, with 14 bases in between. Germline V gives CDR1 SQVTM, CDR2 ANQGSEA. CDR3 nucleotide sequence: TGCAGCACCCAGGAAGGGGCAGAGACCCAGTACTTC. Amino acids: CSTQEGAETQYF.

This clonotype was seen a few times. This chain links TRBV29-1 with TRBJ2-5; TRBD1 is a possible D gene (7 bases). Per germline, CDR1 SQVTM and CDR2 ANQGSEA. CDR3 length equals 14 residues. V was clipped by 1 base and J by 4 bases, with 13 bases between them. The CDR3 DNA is TGCAGCGTTGAAGTGACAGGGACTGGAGAGACCCAGTACTTC. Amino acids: CSVEVTGTGETQYF.

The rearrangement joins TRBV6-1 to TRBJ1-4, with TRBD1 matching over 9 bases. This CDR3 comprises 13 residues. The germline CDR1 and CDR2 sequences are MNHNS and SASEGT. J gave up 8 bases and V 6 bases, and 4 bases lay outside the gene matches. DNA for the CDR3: TGTGCCAGCAGAACAGGGGGCGGCGAAAAACTGTTTTTT. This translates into CASRTGGGEKLFF.